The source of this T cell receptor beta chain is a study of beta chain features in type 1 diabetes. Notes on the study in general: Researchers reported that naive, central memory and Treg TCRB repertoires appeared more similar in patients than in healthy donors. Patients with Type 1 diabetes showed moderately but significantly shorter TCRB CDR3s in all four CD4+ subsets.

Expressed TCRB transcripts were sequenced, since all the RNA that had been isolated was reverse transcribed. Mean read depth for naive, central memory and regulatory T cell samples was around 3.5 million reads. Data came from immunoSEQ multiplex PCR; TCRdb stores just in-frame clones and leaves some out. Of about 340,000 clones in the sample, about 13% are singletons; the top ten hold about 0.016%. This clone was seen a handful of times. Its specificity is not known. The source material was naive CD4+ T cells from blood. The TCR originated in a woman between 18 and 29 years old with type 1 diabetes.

The CDR3 region has the DNA TGCGCCAGCAGCTTGCTCAGTCACACTGAAGCTTTCTTT. Translating it yields CASSLLSHTEAFF. The rearrangement joins TRBV5-1 to TRBJ1-1; D uncertain. Trimming stripped 1 base from V and 3 bases from J, with 7 bases between. This CDR3 region has 13 residues. Per germline, CDR1 SGHRS and CDR2 YFSETQ.